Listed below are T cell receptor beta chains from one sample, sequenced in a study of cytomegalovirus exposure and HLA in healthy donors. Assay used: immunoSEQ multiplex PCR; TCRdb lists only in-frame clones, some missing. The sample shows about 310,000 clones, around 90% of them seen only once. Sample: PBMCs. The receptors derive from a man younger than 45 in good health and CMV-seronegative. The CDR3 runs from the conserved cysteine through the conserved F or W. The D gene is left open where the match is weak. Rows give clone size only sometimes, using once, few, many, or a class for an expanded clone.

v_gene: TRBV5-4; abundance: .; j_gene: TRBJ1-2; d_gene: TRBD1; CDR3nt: TGTGCCAGCAGCCCGGGACAGTCTAACTATGGCTACACCTTC; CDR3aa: CASSPGQSNYGYTF
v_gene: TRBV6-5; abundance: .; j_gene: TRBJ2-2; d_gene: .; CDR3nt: TGTGCCAGCAGTCGTACGAACACCGGGGAGCTGTTTTTT; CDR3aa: CASSRTNTGELFF
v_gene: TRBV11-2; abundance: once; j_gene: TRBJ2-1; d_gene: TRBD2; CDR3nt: TGTGCCAGCAGCTCTCGGACTAGCGGGGCTCCAAGCAATGAGCAGTTCTTC; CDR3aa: CASSSRTSGAPSNEQFF
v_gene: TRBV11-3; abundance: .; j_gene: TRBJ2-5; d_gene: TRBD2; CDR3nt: TGTGCCAGCAGCGCTAGCGCTAGCGGGGGAGAGACCCAGTACTTC; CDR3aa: CASSASASGGETQYF
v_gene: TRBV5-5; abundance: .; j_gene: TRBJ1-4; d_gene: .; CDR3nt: TGTGCCAGCAGCCATCCAGGGGCAACTAATGAAAAACTGTTTTTT; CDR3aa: CASSHPGATNEKLFF
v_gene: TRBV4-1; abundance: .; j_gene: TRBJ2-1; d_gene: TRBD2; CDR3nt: TGCGCCAGCAGCCAATCTCCTAGCGGCACCTACAATGAGCAGTTCTTC; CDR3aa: CASSQSPSGTYNEQFF
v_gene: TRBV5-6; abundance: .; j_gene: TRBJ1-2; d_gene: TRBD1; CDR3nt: TGTGCCAGCAGCTTGAAGGTGGGACAGCGCCCTGGCTACACCTTC; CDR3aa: CASSLKVGQRPGYTF
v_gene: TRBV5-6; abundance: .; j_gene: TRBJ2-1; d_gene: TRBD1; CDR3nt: TGTGCCAGCAGCTTGGTCGTCAGGGACAGGGCCAATGAGCAGTTCTTC; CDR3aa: CASSLVVRDRANEQFF
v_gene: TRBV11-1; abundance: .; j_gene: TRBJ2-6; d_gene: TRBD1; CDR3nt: TGTGCCAGCGACGAGACAGGGGACACCACTGGGGCCAACGTCCTGACTTTC; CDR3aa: CASDETGDTTGANVLTF
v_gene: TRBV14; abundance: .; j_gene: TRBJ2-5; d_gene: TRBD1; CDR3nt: TGTGCCAGCAGCCAATCCCGGGACAGCCGTCAAGAGACCCAGTACTTC; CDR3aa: CASSQSRDSRQETQYF
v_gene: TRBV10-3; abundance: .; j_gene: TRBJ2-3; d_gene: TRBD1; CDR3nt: TGTGCCATCAGACCGGGACAGGGGAGTACAGATACGCAGTATTTT; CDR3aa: CAIRPGQGSTDTQYF
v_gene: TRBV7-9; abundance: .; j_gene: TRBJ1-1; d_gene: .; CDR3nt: TGTGCCAGCAGCTTAGTAAATCGGGAAACTGAAGCTTTCTTT; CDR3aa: CASSLVNRETEAFF
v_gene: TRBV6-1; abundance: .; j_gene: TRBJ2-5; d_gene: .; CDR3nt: TGTGCCAGCATAGGGACATGGGAAGAGACCCAGTACTTC; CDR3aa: CASIGTWEETQYF
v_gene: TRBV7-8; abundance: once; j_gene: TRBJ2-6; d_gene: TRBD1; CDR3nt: TGTGCCAGCAGCTCCGGACAGGTCGCTGGGGCCAACGTCCTGACTTTC; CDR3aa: CASSSGQVAGANVLTF
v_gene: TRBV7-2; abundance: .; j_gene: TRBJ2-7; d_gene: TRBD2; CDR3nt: TGTGCCAGCAGCTTAGCGCGGGGGGCAGCCGAGCAGTACTTC; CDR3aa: CASSLARGAAEQYF
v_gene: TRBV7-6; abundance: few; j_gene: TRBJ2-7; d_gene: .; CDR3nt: TGTGCCAGCAGCTTAGGTCCTACGGACGAGCAGTACTTC; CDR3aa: CASSLGPTDEQYF
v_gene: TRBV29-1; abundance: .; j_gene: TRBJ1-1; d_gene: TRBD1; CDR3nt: TGCAGCGTCAACAGGGGGCCATGGGATGAAGCTTTCTTT; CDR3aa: CSVNRGPWDEAFF
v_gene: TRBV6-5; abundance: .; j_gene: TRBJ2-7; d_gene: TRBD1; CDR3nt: TGTGCCAGCAGGGAGACAGGGTCCCAGCAGTACTTC; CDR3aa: CASRETGSQQYF
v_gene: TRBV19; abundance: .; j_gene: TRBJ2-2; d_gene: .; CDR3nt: TGTGCCAGTAGCATTCGGCCCAGGGGGAACACCGGGGAGCTGTTTTTT; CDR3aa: CASSIRPRGNTGELFF
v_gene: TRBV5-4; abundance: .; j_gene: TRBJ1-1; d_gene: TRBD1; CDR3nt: TGTGCCAGCACCCTGGACAGGAGGAACACTGAAGCTTTCTTT; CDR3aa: CASTLDRRNTEAFF
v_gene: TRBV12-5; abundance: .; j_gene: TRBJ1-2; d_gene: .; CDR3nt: TGTGCTAGTGGTTTGGTACAAGGTCTCAGGGCGTTCGACTATGGCTACACCTTC; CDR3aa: CASGLVQGLRAFDYGYTF
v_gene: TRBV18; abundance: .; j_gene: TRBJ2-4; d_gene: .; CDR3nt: TGTGCCAGCTCACTTCGGGACAACCTGTACTTC; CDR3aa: CASSLRDNLYF
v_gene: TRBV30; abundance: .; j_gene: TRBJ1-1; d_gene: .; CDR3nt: TGTGCCTCCTCTGTATTAGGGGCGGGGGACACTGAAGCTTTCTTT; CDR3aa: CASSVLGAGDTEAFF
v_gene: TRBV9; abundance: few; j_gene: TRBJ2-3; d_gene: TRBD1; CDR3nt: TGTGCCAGCAGCATTGGGACAGGGGGTACAGATACGCAGTATTTT; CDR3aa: CASSIGTGGTDTQYF
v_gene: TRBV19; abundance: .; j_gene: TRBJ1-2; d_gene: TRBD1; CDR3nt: TGTGCCAGTAGTGGTCAAACAGGGGGCGCAGCCTATGGCTACACCTTC; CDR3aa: CASSGQTGGAAYGYTF
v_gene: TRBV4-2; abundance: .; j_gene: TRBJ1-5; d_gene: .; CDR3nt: TGTGCCAGCAGTCCGGACAGTACTAATCAGCCCCAGCATTTT; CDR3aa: CASSPDSTNQPQHF
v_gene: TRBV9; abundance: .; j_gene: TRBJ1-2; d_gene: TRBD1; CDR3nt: TGTGCCAGCAGCGTCCAAACGACAGGGGGCAGCGAACTTGGCTACACCTTC; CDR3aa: CASSVQTTGGSELGYTF
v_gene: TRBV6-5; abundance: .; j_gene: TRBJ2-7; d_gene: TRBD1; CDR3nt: TGTGCCAGCAGTCAGGGACAGGGAATGGACGAGCAGTACTTC; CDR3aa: CASSQGQGMDEQYF
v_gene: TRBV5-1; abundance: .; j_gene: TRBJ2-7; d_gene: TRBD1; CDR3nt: TGCGCCAGCAGCTCAGGACAGGCCCTTGGCGAGCAGTACTTC; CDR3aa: CASSSGQALGEQYF
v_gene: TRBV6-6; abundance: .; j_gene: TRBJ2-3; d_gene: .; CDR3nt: TGTGCCAGCAGACCAGGAGGGACAGATACGCAGTATTTT; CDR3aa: CASRPGGTDTQYF
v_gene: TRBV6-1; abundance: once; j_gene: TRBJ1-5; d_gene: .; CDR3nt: TGTGCCAGCAGGTATAGCAATCAGCCCCAGCATTTT; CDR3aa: CASRYSNQPQHF
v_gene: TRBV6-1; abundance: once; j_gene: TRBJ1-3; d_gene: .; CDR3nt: TGTGCCAGCATGGGGACTCCTGGAAACACCATATATTTT; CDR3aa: CASMGTPGNTIYF
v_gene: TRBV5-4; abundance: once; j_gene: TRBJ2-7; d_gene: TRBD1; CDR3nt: TGTGCCAGCAGCGAAGGGGACAGGCCCCACGAGCAGTACTTC; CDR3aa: CASSEGDRPHEQYF
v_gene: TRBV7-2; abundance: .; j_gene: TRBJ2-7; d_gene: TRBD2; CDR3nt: TGTGCCAGCAGCCAGAGTGTCGCGGGGGGGGTCTACGAGCAGTACTTC; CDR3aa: CASSQSVAGGVYEQYF
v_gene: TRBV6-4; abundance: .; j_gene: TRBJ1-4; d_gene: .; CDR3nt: TGTGCCAGCGTTCGGGCAACTAATGAAAAACTGTTTTTT; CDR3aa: CASVRATNEKLFF
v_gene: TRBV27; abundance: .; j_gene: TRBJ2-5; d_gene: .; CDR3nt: TGTGCCAGCAGTTCCACAGGGCCAGAGACCCAGTACTTC; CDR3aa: CASSSTGPETQYF
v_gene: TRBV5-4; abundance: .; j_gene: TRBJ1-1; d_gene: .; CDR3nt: TGTGCCAGCAGCTTGAGAGGGGGCACTGAAGCTTTCTTT; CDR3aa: CASSLRGGTEAFF
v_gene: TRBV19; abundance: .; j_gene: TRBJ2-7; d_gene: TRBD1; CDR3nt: TGTGCCAGTAGTATCGTCCCCCCTGACAGGGGAACCTACGAGCAGTACTTC; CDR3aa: CASSIVPPDRGTYEQYF